These 3 T cell receptor beta chains share one sample of origin, sequenced in a study of blood T cell repertoires in COVID-19. Sequencing was performed with immunoSEQ multiplex PCR; in TCRdb, only in-frame clones are kept and a portion is missing. The sample gives some 220,000 clones, 70% to 90% of which show up once; around 3% is in the top ten. Sequencing was carried out using peripheral blood. All receptors come from a man between 45 and 60 years old who had recovered from COVID-19.

This sequence joins TRBV3-1 (or the pseudogene TRBV3-2) and TRBJ2-1; tentative D call: TRBD1 (5 bases). Trimming left V 3 bases short and J 8 bases short, with 29 bases between. The germline CDR1 and CDR2 sequences are LGHDT and YNNKEL (reference sequence). CDR3 length: 19 amino acids. This CDR3 is CASSHLAASTVKGVYEQFF. For the CDR3, the DNA is TGTGCCAGCAGCCACCTCGCCGCCTCGACAGTCAAAGGGGTCTATGAGCAGTTCTTC.

Here the CDR3 DNA reads TGCGCCAGCAGCCCAACCGGGACAGCGAACACCGGGGAGCTGTTTTTT. Translating gives CASSPTGTANTGELFF. The chain is built from TRBV4-1 and TRBJ2-2; 7 bases match TRBD1. Germline V CDR1 and CDR2: MGHRA, YSYEKL. V gave up 4 bases and J gave up 0 bases; unmatched junction bases: 5. There are 16 residues in the CDR3.

The V and J genes are TRBV6-5 and TRBJ1-6; the D gene is possibly TRBD1 (5 bases). Germline CDR1 and CDR2: MNHEY and SVGAGI. Trimming removed 4 bases at V and 6 bases at J, with 10 bases between. This CDR3 region has 14 residues. This CDR3 is CASSWGGVNSPLHF. The CDR3 bases are TGTGCCAGCAGTTGGGGCGGGGTTAATTCACCCCTCCACTTT.